The clone carrying this TCR beta chain was detected ten times or more. This entry is derived from a study of regulatory T cells in long-lasting Graves disease. iRepertoire HTBI primers and Arm-PCR of CDR3 regions built TCR beta libraries. TCRdb fed the multiplex PCR reads into MiXCR, producing one record per CDR3 protein. The data contain 400,000 to 650,000 distinct CDR3 sequences, around 16% of them seen just once; the ten biggest clones take up roughly 25%. Time point specified: newly diagnosed GD, antithyroid drugs for less than 3 months. There was RNA extracted from PBMCs, and the TCR library was made from it. The diagnosis of Graves' disease used American Thyroid Association guidelines. CDR3 size: 14 residues. Trimming shortened V by 2 bases and J by 4 bases, and 11 bases separated the two germline ends. CDR1 is LGHDT, CDR2 YNNKEL, per germline (reference sequence). This same sample was also part of a study on T cells in Graves' hyperthyroidism and ophthalmopathy.

This clonotype was sampled from a middle-aged woman with Graves disease. Material: peripheral blood mononuclear cells (PBMCs), obtained at new diagnosis, from a patient treated with antithyroid drugs. J is TRBJ1-1 and V is TRBV3-1; no definite D call. CDR3 nucleotides: TGTGCCAGCAGCCAAAGGGAATCGGGCACTGAAGCTTTCTTT. It is translated as CASSQRESGTEAFF. The full variable domain, its missing parts supplied by reference TRBV3-1 and TRBJ1-1, is DTAVSQTPKYLVTQMGNDKSIKCEQNLGHDTMYWYKQDSKKFLKIMFSYNNKELIINETVPNRFSPKSPDKAHLNLHINSLELGDSAVYFCASSQRESGTEAFFGQGTRLTVV.